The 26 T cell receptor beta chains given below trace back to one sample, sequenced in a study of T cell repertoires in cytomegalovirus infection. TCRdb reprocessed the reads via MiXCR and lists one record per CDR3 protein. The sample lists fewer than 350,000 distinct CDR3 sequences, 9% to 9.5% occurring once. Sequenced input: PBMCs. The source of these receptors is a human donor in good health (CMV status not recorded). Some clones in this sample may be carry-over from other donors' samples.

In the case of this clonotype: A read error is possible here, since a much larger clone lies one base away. The CDR3 DNA reads TGTGCCAACAGCTCAGGGACACCGAACACTGAAGCTTTCTTT. Residues: CANSSGTPNTEAFF. The chain recombines TRBV7-8 with TRBJ1-1; D might be TRBD1 (6 bases). Per germline, CDR1 SGHVS and CDR2 FQNEAQ. The CDR3 covers 14 residues.

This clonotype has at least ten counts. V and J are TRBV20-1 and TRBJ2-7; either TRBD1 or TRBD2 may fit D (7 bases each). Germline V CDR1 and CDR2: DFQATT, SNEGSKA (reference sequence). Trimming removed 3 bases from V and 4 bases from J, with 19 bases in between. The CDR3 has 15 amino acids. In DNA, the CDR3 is TGCAGTGCTAGTCTGACAGGGACTATTCCGTACGAGCAGTACTTC. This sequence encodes CSASLTGTIPYEQYF.

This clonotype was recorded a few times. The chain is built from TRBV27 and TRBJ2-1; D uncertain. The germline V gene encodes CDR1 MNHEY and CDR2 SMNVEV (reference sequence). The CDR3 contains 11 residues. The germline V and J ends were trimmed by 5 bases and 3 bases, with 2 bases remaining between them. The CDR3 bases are TGTGCCAGCAGTAACTACAATGAGCAGTTCTTC. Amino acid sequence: CASSNYNEQFF.

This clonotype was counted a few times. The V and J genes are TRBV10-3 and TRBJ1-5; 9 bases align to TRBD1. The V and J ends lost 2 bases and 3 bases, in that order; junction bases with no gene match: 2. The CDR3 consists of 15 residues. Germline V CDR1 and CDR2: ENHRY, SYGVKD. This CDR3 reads CAISEGTGSNQPQHF. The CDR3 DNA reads TGTGCCATCAGTGAGGGGACAGGGTCCAATCAGCCCCAGCATTTT.

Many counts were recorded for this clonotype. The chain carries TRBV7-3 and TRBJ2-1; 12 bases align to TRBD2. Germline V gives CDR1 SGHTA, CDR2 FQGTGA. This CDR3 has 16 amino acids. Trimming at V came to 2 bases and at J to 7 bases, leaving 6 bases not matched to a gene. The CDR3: CASSLGLAGTQNEQFF. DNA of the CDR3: TGTGCCAGCAGCTTAGGACTAGCGGGGACCCAAAATGAGCAGTTCTTC.

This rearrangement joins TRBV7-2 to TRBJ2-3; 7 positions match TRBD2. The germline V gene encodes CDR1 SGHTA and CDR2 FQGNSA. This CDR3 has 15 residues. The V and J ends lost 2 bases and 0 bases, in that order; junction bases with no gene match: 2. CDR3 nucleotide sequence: TGTGCCAGCAGCTTAATTAGCGGGAGCACAGATACGCAGTATTTT. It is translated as CASSLISGSTDTQYF.

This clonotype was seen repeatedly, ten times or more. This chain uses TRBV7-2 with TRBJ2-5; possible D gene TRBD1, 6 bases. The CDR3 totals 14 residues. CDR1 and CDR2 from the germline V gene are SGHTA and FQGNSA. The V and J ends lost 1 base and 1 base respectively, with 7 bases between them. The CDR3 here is CASSLGGGQETQYF. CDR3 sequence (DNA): TGTGCCAGCAGCTTAGGAGGGGGCCAAGAGACCCAGTACTTC.

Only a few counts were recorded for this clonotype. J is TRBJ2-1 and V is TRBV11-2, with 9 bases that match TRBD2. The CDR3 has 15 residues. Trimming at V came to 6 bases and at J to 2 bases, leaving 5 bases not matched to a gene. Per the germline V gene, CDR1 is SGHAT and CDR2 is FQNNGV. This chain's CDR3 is CASRNIAGAYNEQFF. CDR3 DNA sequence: TGTGCCAGCAGAAATATAGCGGGGGCCTACAATGAGCAGTTCTTC.

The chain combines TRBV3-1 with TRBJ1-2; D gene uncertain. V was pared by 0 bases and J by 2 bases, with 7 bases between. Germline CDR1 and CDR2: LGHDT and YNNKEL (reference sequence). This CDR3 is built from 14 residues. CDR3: CASSQDRLNYGYTF. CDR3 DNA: TGTGCCAGCAGCCAAGATAGACTGAACTATGGCTACACCTTC. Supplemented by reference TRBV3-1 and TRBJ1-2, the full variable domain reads DTAVSQTPKYLVTQMGNDKSIKCEQNLGHDTMYWYKQDSKKFLKIMFSYNNKELIINETVPNRFSPKSPDKAHLNLHINSLELGDSAVYFCASSQDRLNYGYTFGSGTRLTVV.

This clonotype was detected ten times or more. CDR3 residues: CASSLMGAAPPQHF. The CDR3 DNA reads TGTGCCAGCAGTTTGATGGGGGCGGCCCCGCCCCAGCATTTT. This chain links TRBV28 with TRBJ1-5; a possible D gene is TRBD1 (6 bases). V shed 3 bases and J shed 9 bases, with 15 bases lying between them. This CDR3 is 14 amino acids long. Germline CDR1 MDHEN, CDR2 SYDVKM.

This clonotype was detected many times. CDR3 loop: CASSEGTSGGNEQFF. The DNA of the CDR3 is TGTGCCAGCAGTGAAGGGACTAGCGGGGGGAATGAGCAGTTCTTC. This chain joins TRBV6-1 and TRBJ2-1, with TRBD2 matching over 14 bases. The germline V gene has CDR1 MNHNS and CDR2 SASEGT. This CDR3 has 15 amino acids. V shed 1 base, J shed 7 bases, and the junction held 0 bases outside the gene matches.

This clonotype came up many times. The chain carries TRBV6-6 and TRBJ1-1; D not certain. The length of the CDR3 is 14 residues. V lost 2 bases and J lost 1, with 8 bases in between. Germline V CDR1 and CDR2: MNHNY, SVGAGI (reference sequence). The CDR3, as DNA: TGTGCCAGCAGTTACCCCTCGGGGAACACTGAAGCTTTCTTT. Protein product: CASSYPSGNTEAFF.

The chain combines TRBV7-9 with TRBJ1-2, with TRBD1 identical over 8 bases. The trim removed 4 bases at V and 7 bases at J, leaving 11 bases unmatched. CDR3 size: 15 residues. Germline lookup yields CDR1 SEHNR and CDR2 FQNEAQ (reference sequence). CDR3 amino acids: CASSSMTQGGGGYTF. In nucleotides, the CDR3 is TGTGCCAGCAGCTCTATGACACAGGGGGGAGGTGGCTACACCTTC.

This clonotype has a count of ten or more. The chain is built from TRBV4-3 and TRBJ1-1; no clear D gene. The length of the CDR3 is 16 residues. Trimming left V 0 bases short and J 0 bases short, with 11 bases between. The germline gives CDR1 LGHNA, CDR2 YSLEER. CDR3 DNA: TGCGCCAGCAGCCAAGATTCGGCAGGTCTGAACACTGAAGCTTTCTTT. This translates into CASSQDSAGLNTEAFF.

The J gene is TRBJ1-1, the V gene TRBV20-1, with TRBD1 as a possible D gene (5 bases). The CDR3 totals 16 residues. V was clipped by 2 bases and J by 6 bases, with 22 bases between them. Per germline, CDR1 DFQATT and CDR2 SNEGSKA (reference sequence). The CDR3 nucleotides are TGCAGTGCTAGACCATCCGGAGGGCAGGGATCGTCTGAAGCTTTCTTT. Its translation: CSARPSGGQGSSEAFF.

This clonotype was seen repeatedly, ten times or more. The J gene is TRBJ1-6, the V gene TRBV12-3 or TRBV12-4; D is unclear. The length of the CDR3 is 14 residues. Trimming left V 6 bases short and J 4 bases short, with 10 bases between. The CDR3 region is CASRQDPYNSPLHF. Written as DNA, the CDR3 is TGTGCCAGCAGGCAGGACCCATATAATTCACCCCTCCACTTT.

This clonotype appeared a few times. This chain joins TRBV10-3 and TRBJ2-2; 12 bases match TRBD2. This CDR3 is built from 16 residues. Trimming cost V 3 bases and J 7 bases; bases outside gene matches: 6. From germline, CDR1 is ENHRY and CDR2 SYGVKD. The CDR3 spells CAISEGLAGLVGELFF. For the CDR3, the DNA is TGTGCCATCAGTGAAGGACTAGCGGGATTGGTCGGGGAGCTGTTTTTT.

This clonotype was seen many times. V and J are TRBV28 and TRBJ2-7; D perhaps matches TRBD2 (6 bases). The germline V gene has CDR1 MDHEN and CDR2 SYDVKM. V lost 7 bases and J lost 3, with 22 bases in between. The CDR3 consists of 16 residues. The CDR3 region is CASTPLSMTSHYEQYF. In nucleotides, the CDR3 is TGTGCCAGCACCCCCCTATCGATGACTAGTCACTACGAGCAGTACTTC.

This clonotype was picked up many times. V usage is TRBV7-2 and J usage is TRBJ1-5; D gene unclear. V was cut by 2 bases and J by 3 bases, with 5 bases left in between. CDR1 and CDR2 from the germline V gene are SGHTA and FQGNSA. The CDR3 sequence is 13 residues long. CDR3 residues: CASSLWLNQPQHF. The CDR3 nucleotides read TGTGCCAGCAGCTTATGGCTCAATCAGCCCCAGCATTTT. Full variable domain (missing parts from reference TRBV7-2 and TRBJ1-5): GAGVSQSPSNKVTEKGKDVELRCDPISGHTALYWYRQSLGQGLEFLIYFQGNSAPDKSGLPSDRFSAERTGGSVSTLTIQRTQQEDSAVYLCASSLWLNQPQHFGDGTRLSIL.

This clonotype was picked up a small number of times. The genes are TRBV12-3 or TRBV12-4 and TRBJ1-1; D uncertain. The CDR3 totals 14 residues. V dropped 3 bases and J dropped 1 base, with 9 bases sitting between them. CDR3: CASSFAGGNTEAFF. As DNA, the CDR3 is TGTGCCAGCAGTTTCGCGGGTGGGAACACTGAAGCTTTCTTT.

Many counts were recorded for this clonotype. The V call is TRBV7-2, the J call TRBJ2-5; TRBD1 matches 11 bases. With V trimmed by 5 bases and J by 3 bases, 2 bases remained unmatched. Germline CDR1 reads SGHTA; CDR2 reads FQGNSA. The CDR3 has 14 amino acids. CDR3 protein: CASSRDRGEETQYF. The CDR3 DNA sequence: TGTGCCAGCAGCCGGGACAGGGGGGAAGAGACCCAGTACTTC.

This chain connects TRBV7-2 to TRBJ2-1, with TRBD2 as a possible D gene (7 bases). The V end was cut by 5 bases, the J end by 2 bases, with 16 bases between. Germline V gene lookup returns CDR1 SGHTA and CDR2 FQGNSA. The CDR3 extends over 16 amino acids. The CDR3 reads CASSVRGGATYNEQFF. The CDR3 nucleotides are TGTGCCAGCAGCGTAAGGGGGGGGGCCACCTACAATGAGCAGTTCTTC. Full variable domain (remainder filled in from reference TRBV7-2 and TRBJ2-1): GAGVSQSPSNKVTEKGKDVELRCDPISGHTALYWYRQSLGQGLEFLIYFQGNSAPDKSGLPSDRFSAERTGGSVSTLTIQRTQQEDSAVYLCASSVRGGATYNEQFFGPGTRLTVL.

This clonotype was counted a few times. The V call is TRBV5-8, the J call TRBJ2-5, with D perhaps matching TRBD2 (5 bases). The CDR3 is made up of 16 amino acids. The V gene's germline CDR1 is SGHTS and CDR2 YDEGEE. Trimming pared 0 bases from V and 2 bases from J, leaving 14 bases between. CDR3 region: CASSLALASPQETQYF. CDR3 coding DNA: TGTGCCAGCAGCTTGGCTCTGGCTAGCCCTCAAGAGACCCAGTACTTC.

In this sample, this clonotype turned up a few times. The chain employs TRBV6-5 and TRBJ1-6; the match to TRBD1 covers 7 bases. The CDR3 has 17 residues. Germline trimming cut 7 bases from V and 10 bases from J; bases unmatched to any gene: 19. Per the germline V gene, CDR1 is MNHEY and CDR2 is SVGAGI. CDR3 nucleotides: TGTGCCAGCAAAAATAGACTAGGACAGGCCGTAGAGTCACCCCTCCACTTT. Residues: CASKNRLGQAVESPLHF.

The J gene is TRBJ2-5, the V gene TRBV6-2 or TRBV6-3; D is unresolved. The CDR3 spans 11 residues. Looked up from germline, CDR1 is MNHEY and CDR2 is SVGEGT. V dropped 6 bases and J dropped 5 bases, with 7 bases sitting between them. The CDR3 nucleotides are TGTGCCAGCAGCAACCGGGAGACCCAGTACTTC. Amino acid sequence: CASSNRETQYF.

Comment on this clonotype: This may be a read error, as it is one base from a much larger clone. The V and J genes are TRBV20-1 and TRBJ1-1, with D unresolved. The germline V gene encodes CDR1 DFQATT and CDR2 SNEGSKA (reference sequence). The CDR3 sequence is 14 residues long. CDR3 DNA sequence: TGCAGTGCTAGAGCCATCAGAGGGAACATTGAAGCTTTCTTT. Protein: CSARAIRGNIEAFF.